This T cell receptor beta chain appears in the sequencing data of a study of shared clonotypes between healthy human individuals. Study-wide context: Each donor's CD8 memory used one plate, CD8 naive two, each CD4 subset three.

V lost 2 bases and J 2 bases, leaving 11 bases between the germline ends. This CDR3 is built from 15 residues. Germline values: CDR1 SGHDT, CDR2 YYEEEE. In the naive CD8 group, cells lacked CD45RO and were positively selected for CCR7, so terminally differentiated effector memory CD45RA+ cells were left out. The assay was immunoSEQ multiplex PCR, and TCRdb's table has in-frame clones only and misses some. The table lists about 870,000 clones, over 90% of them singletons, with less than 25% in the top ten. Study findings and constraints: Genetic and exposure-history diversity was limited by the few donors.

Only one count was recorded for this clone. Its cognate antigen is unknown. This receptor was taken from a man under 40 in good health. Sequenced material: naive CD8+ T cells sorted from blood. V usage is TRBV5-6 and J usage is TRBJ1-5; D gene unclear. CDR3 bases: TGTGCCAGCAGCTTTTTAGGGAACGGCAATCAGCCCCAGCATTTT. This sequence encodes CASSFLGNGNQPQHF.